These T cell receptor beta chains were read from a single sample in a study of shared clonotypes between healthy human individuals. The table came from immunoSEQ multiplex PCR; TCRdb's copy has only in-frame clones and leaves some out. The sample records about 1.5 million clones, nearly 99% being singletons. Input material: naive CD4+ T cells sorted from blood. Receptors originate from a man aged 30 to 39 in good health. The CDR3 runs from the conserved cysteine through the conserved F or W. D genes are given only for firm matches. Expanded clones are given a class, and other clones once, few, many or no size at all.

D | size | J | V | DNA | CDR3
TRBD2 | - | TRBJ2-1 | TRBV6-6 | TGTGCCAGCAGTTATGTGACTAGCGTGAACAATGAGCAGTTCTTC | CASSYVTSVNNEQFF
TRBD2 | - | TRBJ2-7 | TRBV7-9 | TGTGCCAGCAGCCGGGGACTAGCGGACGGGGCCGAGCAGTACTTC | CASSRGLADGAEQYF
- | - | TRBJ2-7 | TRBV28 | TGTGCCAGCAGTTTACTGTCAGGGGAGCAGTACTTC | CASSLLSGEQYF
- | - | TRBJ2-1 | TRBV18 | TGTGCCAGCTCACGAGCGACCGCGGCCCGAAGCTCCTACAATGAGCAGTTCTTC | CASSRATAARSSYNEQFF
TRBD1 | - | TRBJ2-5 | TRBV25-1 | TGTGCCAGCAGTGTACTGGGGACAGGTAACCAAGAGACCCAGTACTTC | CASSVLGTGNQETQYF
TRBD1 | - | TRBJ1-2 | TRBV27 | TGTGCCAGCAGTCCGGGGACAGGGAAAGGCTATGGCTACACCTTC | CASSPGTGKGYGYTF
TRBD2 | - | TRBJ2-2 | TRBV2 | TGTGCCAGCAGTGATTATCTACTAGCGGGAGGACACACCGGGGAGCTGTTTTTT | CASSDYLLAGGHTGELFF
- | - | TRBJ2-2 | TRBV27 | TGTGCCACCCTAAGGGTTGGGGGCCCGAACACCGGGGAGCTGTTTTTT | CATLRVGGPNTGELFF
- | - | TRBJ1-4 | TRBV7-9 | TGTGCCAGCAGCTTATCGCGGCGACCTAATGAAAAACTGTTTTTT | CASSLSRRPNEKLFF
TRBD2 | - | TRBJ2-1 | TRBV7-2 | TGTGCCAGCAGCGGAATAGCCCCCAGCGGGAGGGCTGCATACAATGAGCAGTTCTTC | CASSGIAPSGRAAYNEQFF
TRBD2 | once | TRBJ2-1 | TRBV5-6 | TGTGCCAGCATCCCACTAGCGGGAGTTGAATTGGAGAACAATGAGCAGTTCTTC | CASIPLAGVELENNEQFF
- | - | TRBJ1-1 | TRBV7-6 | TGTGCCAGCAGCTTATCGGGACAGAACACTGAAGCTTTCTTT | CASSLSGQNTEAFF
- | - | TRBJ2-7 | TRBV2 | TGTGCCAGCAGTGAAGAGGGACTGTTGCAGGCCCACGAGCAGTACTTC | CASSEEGLLQAHEQYF
- | - | TRBJ1-3 | TRBV30 | TGTGCCTGGGCCCCCCTCCGGAACACCATATATTTT | CAWAPLRNTIYF
- | - | TRBJ2-7 | TRBV6-1 | TGTGCCAGCAGTGAACCCGGTGACAGTACCCCCTACGAGCAGTACTTC | CASSEPGDSTPYEQYF
TRBD2 | - | TRBJ2-1 | TRBV7-3 | TGTGCCAGCTCCCTATTGGCGGGAGGCTACAATGAGCAGTTCTTC | CASSLLAGGYNEQFF
- | - | TRBJ2-1 | TRBV27 | TGTGCCAGCAGTTTCTCCGACCTTCGGGGTGAGCAGTTCTTC | CASSFSDLRGEQFF
- | - | TRBJ2-7 | TRBV5-5 | TGTGCCAGCAGCTTGGACAGCCCAGAGCAGTACTTC | CASSLDSPEQYF
- | - | TRBJ1-5 | TRBV4-3 | TGCGCCAGCAGCCAAGATTTATCGAGGGGCAATCAGCCCCAGCATTTT | CASSQDLSRGNQPQHF
- | - | TRBJ2-3 | TRBV7-3 | TGTGCCAGCAGCTTACAGGGCTTTGGCAGTACAGATACGCAGTATTTT | CASSLQGFGSTDTQYF
TRBD1 | once | TRBJ2-5 | TRBV5-4 | TGTGCCAGCACCTACAGGGGGCGGCAAGAGACCCAGTACTTC | CASTYRGRQETQYF
TRBD1 | - | TRBJ2-7 | TRBV5-4 | TGTGCCAGCAGCTGGGGACAGGGGGTGAGCTACGAGCAGTACTTC | CASSWGQGVSYEQYF
TRBD1 | - | TRBJ1-1 | TRBV7-6 | TGTGCCAGCAGTCTAGGGACAGGGTTCACTGAAGCTTTCTTT | CASSLGTGFTEAFF
TRBD1 | - | TRBJ2-7 | TRBV4-3 | TGCGCCAGCAGCCAGCACACTCTACGACAGGGCCTCTACGAGCAGTACTTC | CASSQHTLRQGLYEQYF
- | - | TRBJ2-3 | TRBV28 | TGTGCCAGCAGTTCGGCTCGAGATACGCAGTATTTT | CASSSARDTQYF
- | - | TRBJ2-5 | TRBV18 | TGTGCCAGCTCACCGGCAGGGAGGGAGACCCAGTACTTC | CASSPAGRETQYF
TRBD1 | - | TRBJ2-7 | TRBV28 | TGTGCCAGCAGTTTACCCCGACAGGGGTCCTACGAGCAGTACTTC | CASSLPRQGSYEQYF
- | - | TRBJ2-7 | TRBV4-1 | TGCGCCAGCAGCCAAGATTACCCCACCGGGGAGACTCTTGACTACGAGCAGTACTTC | CASSQDYPTGETLDYEQYF
- | - | TRBJ1-2 | TRBV27 | TGTGCCAGCAGTTTATACGGGCGCGGTGTTGGCTACACCTTC | CASSLYGRGVGYTF
TRBD1 | - | TRBJ1-5 | TRBV5-1 | TGCGCCAGCAGCACAGGGGGCTTGGATCAGCCCCAGCATTTT | CASSTGGLDQPQHF
- | - | TRBJ1-3 | TRBV9 | TGTGCCAGCAGCGTAGGGGTCCAAAGCTCTGGAAACACCATATATTTT | CASSVGVQSSGNTIYF
TRBD1 | - | TRBJ2-3 | TRBV11-3 | TGTGCCAGCAGCTTATTGAGGACAGGGGGTAAGCACACAGATACGCAGTATTTT | CASSLLRTGGKHTDTQYF
- | once | TRBJ1-1 | TRBV27 | TGTGCCAGCGCCCGGACGGTCGATACTGAAGCTTTCTTT | CASARTVDTEAFF
- | - | TRBJ2-6 | TRBV18 | TGTGCCAGCTCAGATCTGGCTGGGGCCAACGTCCTGACTTTC | CASSDLAGANVLTF
- | - | TRBJ2-7 | TRBV5-4 | TGTGCCAGCAGCCTCCAGATGGAGCGTCAGGACGAGCAGTACTTC | CASSLQMERQDEQYF
- | - | TRBJ2-3 | TRBV7-3 | TGTGCCAGCAGCTTAGTAGTTCGGGTAGGGGCAGATACGCAGTATTTT | CASSLVVRVGADTQYF
- | once | TRBJ1-1 | TRBV29-1 | TGCAGCGTCCGACAGAACACTGAAGCTTTCTTT | CSVRQNTEAFF
- | - | TRBJ2-7 | TRBV9 | TGTGCCAGCAGCGCACACCCGACGGGACCCACCTACGAGCAGTACTTC | CASSAHPTGPTYEQYF
- | - | TRBJ2-2 | TRBV5-1 | TGCGCCAGCAGCTTGGTAACGAGGGACGGGGAGCTGTTTTTT | CASSLVTRDGELFF
- | - | TRBJ1-1 | TRBV9 | TGTGCCAGCAGCGCGGCGCCGGTGGACACATACACTGAAGCTTTCTTT | CASSAAPVDTYTEAFF
TRBD2 | once | TRBJ2-3 | TRBV10-3 | TGTGCCATCAGTGAGGGGCGGGAGGGCCTAGGCACAGATACGCAGTATTTT | CAISEGREGLGTDTQYF
- | - | TRBJ2-7 | TRBV6-1 | TGTGCCAGCAGTGACGGGGCGGTGGCTTTGTACTTC | CASSDGAVALYF
- | - | TRBJ1-2 | TRBV28 | TGTGCCAGCACCCCACGCGGGCCTGGCTACACCTTC | CASTPRGPGYTF
TRBD2 | - | TRBJ2-7 | TRBV9 | TGTGCCAGCAGCGTAGCTGGTGGGTTTCGGACTAGCGGGTCCTACGAGCAGTACTTC | CASSVAGGFRTSGSYEQYF
- | - | TRBJ1-1 | TRBV18 | TGTGCCAGCCTCCCCCAGCTAGGGAACACTGAAGCTTTCTTT | CASLPQLGNTEAFF
TRBD2 | - | TRBJ2-1 | TRBV9 | TGTGCCAGCAGCCAAAGCGGGAGGGCCAACAATGAGCAGTTCTTC | CASSQSGRANNEQFF
- | - | TRBJ2-7 | TRBV7-8 | TGTGCCAGCAGCTTAGCGGCAACCTACGAGCAGTACTTC | CASSLAATYEQYF
- | - | TRBJ1-1 | TRBV7-2 | TGTGCCAGCAGCTTAGCGAGGAACACTGAAGCTTTCTTT | CASSLARNTEAFF
- | - | TRBJ2-6 | TRBV9 | TGTGCCAGCAGCGTTAGGCGGACCTCCGCTGGGGCCAACGTCCTGACTTTC | CASSVRRTSAGANVLTF
TRBD1 | - | TRBJ2-6 | TRBV5-1 | TGCGCCAGCAGCAGCTACAGGGGCCTCCCTGGGGCCAACGTCCTGACTTTC | CASSSYRGLPGANVLTF
TRBD1 | - | TRBJ1-2 | TRBV4-3 | TGCGCCAGCAGCCGAAGACAGGGCGGGGACTATGGCTACACCTTC | CASSRRQGGDYGYTF
- | - | TRBJ2-3 | TRBV18 | TGTGCCAGCTCACCGCCTGGCAGCACAGATACGCAGTATTTT | CASSPPGSTDTQYF
TRBD1 | - | TRBJ2-1 | TRBV4-3 | TGCGCCAGCAGCCCTCGACAGGGTAATGAGCAGTTCTTC | CASSPRQGNEQFF
- | - | TRBJ2-3 | TRBV18 | TGTGCCAGCTCACCACGGCGGACTTACACAGATACGCAGTATTTT | CASSPRRTYTDTQYF
TRBD1 | - | TRBJ2-7 | TRBV18 | TGTGCCAGCTCACCACTTGGGACAGGGTCCGAGCAGTACTTC | CASSPLGTGSEQYF
TRBD1 | - | TRBJ2-5 | TRBV5-1 | TGCGCCACCGCACAGGGGGCGGGAGAGACCCAGTACTTC | CATAQGAGETQYF
- | - | TRBJ2-7 | TRBV27 | TGTGCCAGCAGTTTCCGGGGGAACGAGCAGTACTTC | CASSFRGNEQYF
TRBD1 | - | TRBJ1-1 | TRBV18 | TGTGCCAGCTCTCCCCGGGGGACAGGGGGCAGTAGTACTGAAGCTTTCTTT | CASSPRGTGGSSTEAFF
- | - | TRBJ2-5 | TRBV10-1 | TGCGCCAGCAGTAGAAACCGGGACCAAGAGACCCAGTACTTC | CASSRNRDQETQYF